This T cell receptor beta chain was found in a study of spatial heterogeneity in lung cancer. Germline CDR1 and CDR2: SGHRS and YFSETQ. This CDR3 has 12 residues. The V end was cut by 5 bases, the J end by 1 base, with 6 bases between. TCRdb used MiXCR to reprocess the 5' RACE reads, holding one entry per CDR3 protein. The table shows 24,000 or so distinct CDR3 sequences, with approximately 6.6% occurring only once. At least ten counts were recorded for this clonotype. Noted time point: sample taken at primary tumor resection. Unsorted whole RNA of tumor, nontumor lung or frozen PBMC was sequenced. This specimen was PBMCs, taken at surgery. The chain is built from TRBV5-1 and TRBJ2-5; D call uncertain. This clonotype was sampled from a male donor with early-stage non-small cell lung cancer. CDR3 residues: CASRSPQETQYF. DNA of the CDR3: TGCGCCAGCAGGAGTCCCCAAGAGACCCAGTACTTC.